This note documents a single T cell receptor (beta chain) sequence. This CDR3 contains 17 residues. Germline V gene lookup returns CDR1 LNHNV and CDR2 YYDKDF (reference sequence). V lost 5 bases, J lost 0 bases, and 18 bases lay in between. Per the original data handling: The authors estimated nucleated cell counts from reference gene primer amplification. Repertoires were generated with immunoSEQ multiplex PCR, while TCRdb's copy carries only in-frame clones and drops some. V and J calls and clone size are copied from that table; D and trimming were computed from the DNA. The sample consists of 85,000 to 90,000 clones, around nine tenths of them appearing once. These data come from a study of blood T cell repertoires in COVID-19. Study in general: Sites across the United States, Italy and Spain contributed samples from acute and convalescent COVID-19. T cells, B-cell-depleted T cells, or PBMCs provided the cDNA or gDNA that served as material.

The source material was peripheral blood. The chain couples TRBV15 to TRBJ2-3; D unresolved. The clonotype originates from a man older than 75 with active or convalescent COVID-19. CDR3 sequence: CATSSHGQRLSTDTQYF. DNA for the CDR3: TGTGCCACCAGCTCCCATGGTCAACGACTCAGCACAGATACGCAGTATTTT.